The clone carrying this T cell receptor beta chain was recorded at least ten times. Its antigen remains unknown. This entry belongs to a study of T cell repertoires in cytomegalovirus infection. Study-level information: Evidence of both CMV infection and a matching HLA type came from public TCR beta signatures.

Regarding the study as a whole: In two of eight donors, the top clonotype was HLA-C-restricted CMV-specific.

V dropped 0 bases and J dropped 2 bases, with 5 bases sitting between them. This CDR3 spans 14 amino acids. The germline gives CDR1 SEHNR, CDR2 FQNEAQ (reference sequence). TCRdb reprocessed the reads via MiXCR and lists one record per CDR3 protein. The sample consists of around 300,000 distinct CDR3 sequences, 8% to 10% of them appearing once. This clonotype originated in a human donor in good health (CMV status not recorded). Some clones in this sample may be carry-over from other donors' samples. The chain links TRBV7-9 to TRBJ2-1; no clear D. The sequencing input was PBMCs. The CDR3 loop reads CASSLAGTYNEQFF. CDR3 sequence (DNA): TGTGCCAGCAGCTTAGCGGGGACCTACAATGAGCAGTTCTTC.